These 28 T cell receptor beta chains came from one sample sequenced in a study of T-cell reconstitution after alpha-beta-depleted transplantation in children. Unique molecular identifiers were built into the TCRbeta library. TCRdb reprocessed the PCR reads with MiXCR, giving one entry per CDR3 protein. Altogether a few hundred thousand distinct CDR3 sequences are present, around 10% being singletons, with the ten largest covering around 2.3%. The starting material was PBMCs from the stem cell graft donor, obtained from the stem cell graft. These receptors were obtained from a human donor who donated a stem cell graft to a child with acute lymphoblastic leukemia.

This clonotype was seen at least ten times. The V and J genes are TRBV3-1 and TRBJ2-1, with a tentative D call TRBD2 (6 bases). V was pared by 0 bases and J by 2 bases, with 14 bases between. Germline V gene sequence: CDR1 LGHDT, CDR2 YNNKEL (reference sequence). The CDR3 is 17 residues long. The CDR3 sequence: CASSQDRSGLAYNEQFF. The CDR3 DNA is TGTGCCAGCAGCCAAGATAGGTCGGGACTGGCCTACAATGAGCAGTTCTTC.

The J gene is TRBJ1-1, the V gene TRBV2; D not resolved. In germline, CDR1 is SNHLY, CDR2 FYNNEI. The V and J ends lost 7 bases and 0 bases respectively, with 9 bases between them. This CDR3 has 13 amino acids. The CDR3 reads CASTKAVNTEAFF. As DNA, the CDR3 is TGTGCCAGCACGAAGGCCGTGAACACTGAAGCTTTCTTT.

This clonotype was observed at least ten times. The chain combines TRBV28 with TRBJ1-6, with D possibly TRBD1 on 6 matching bases. The germline V and J ends were trimmed by 3 bases and 0 bases, with 18 bases remaining between them. The CDR3 spans 19 residues. Looked up from germline, CDR1 is MDHEN and CDR2 is SYDVKM. This CDR3 reads CASSFNTGTRSSYNSPLHF. CDR3 sequence (DNA): TGTGCCAGCAGTTTTAATACAGGGACCCGTAGCTCCTATAATTCACCCCTCCACTTT.

The chain recombines TRBV12-3 or TRBV12-4 with TRBJ1-1; 7 nucleotides line up with TRBD1. The junction had 10 bases not matched to a gene; V was cut back by 6 bases and J by 0 bases. CDR3 length equals 16 residues. For the CDR3, the DNA is TGTGCCAGCAGCCCCCCCTGGGACAGATTGAACACTGAAGCTTTCTTT. As protein: CASSPPWDRLNTEAFF.

This clonotype was found a few times. The chain links TRBV5-1 to TRBJ2-1; D not resolved. Trimming took 5 bases from V and 0 from J, leaving 9 bases between them. The CDR3 extends over 14 amino acids. Germline assignment: CDR1 SGHRS and CDR2 YFSETQ. The CDR3 loop reads CASSFSNSYNEQFF. DNA of the CDR3: TGCGCCAGCAGTTTCTCAAACTCCTACAATGAGCAGTTCTTC.

The CDR3 region is CSATGLAVRNEQFF. The CDR3 DNA sequence: TGCAGTGCTACCGGACTAGCGGTCCGCAATGAGCAGTTCTTC. The V and J genes are TRBV20-1 and TRBJ2-1; 10 bases match TRBD2. The CDR3 is 14 amino acids. Germline V lookup: CDR1 DFQATT, CDR2 SNEGSKA (reference sequence). Trimming cost V 4 bases and J 6 bases; bases outside gene matches: 6.

This clonotype was counted between two and nine times. The chain carries TRBV4-2 and TRBJ2-2; D is unresolved. The CDR3 is made up of 17 amino acids. Germline V gene sequence: CDR1 LGHNA, CDR2 YNFKEQ. The V and J ends lost 0 bases and 5 bases respectively, with 16 bases between them. The CDR3 sequence: CASSQDQVSYRTGELFF. The DNA of the CDR3 is TGTGCCAGCAGCCAAGATCAGGTCAGCTATCGAACCGGGGAGCTGTTTTTT.

The gene calls are TRBV12-3 or TRBV12-4 and TRBJ2-7; D not resolved. Trimming removed 5 bases at V and 2 bases at J, with 10 bases between. CDR3 size: 13 residues. The chain's CDR3 is CASSPTVTYEQYF. CDR3 nucleotides: TGTGCCAGCAGTCCTACAGTGACCTACGAGCAGTACTTC.

This sequence joins TRBV7-2 and TRBJ2-7; D gene uncertain. This CDR3 contains 12 residues. Deletions cut 4 bases from V and 3 bases from J, with 7 bases between. Germline CDR1 reads SGHTA; CDR2 reads FQGNSA. The CDR3 DNA reads TGTGCCAGCAGCTCACAGCTCTACGAGCAGTACTTC. It specifies CASSSQLYEQYF.

Ten or more counts support this clonotype. The V and J genes are TRBV7-9 and TRBJ2-7; TRBD1 matches at 7 bases. CDR1 SEHNR and CDR2 FQNEAQ come from the germline V gene (reference sequence). The CDR3 consists of 12 residues. J was trimmed by 2 bases and V by 5 bases; bases with no gene match: 0. CDR3 region: CASSGTAYEQYF. The CDR3 DNA reads as TGTGCCAGCAGCGGGACAGCCTACGAGCAGTACTTC.

This clonotype was seen a few times. V is TRBV6-5 and J is TRBJ2-2; D is tentatively TRBD1 or TRBD2 (5 bases each). V lost 2 bases to trimming and J lost 9 bases, with 13 bases between them. The germline V gene has CDR1 MNHEY and CDR2 SVGAGI. The CDR3 covers 14 residues. The CDR3 coding sequence is TGTGCCAGCAGTTACGCTTCTAGGGACCGGGAGCTGTTTTTT. Its translation: CASSYASRDRELFF.

The chain uses TRBV7-3 and TRBJ2-1; the match to TRBD2 covers 8 bases. With V trimmed by 2 bases and J by 6 bases, 3 bases remained unmatched. This CDR3 spans 14 amino acids. Germline-derived CDR1 and CDR2 are SGHTA and FQGTGA. CDR3 nucleotide sequence: TGTGCCAGCAGCTTACTAGCGGGCCCCAATGAGCAGTTCTTC. Translating it yields CASSLLAGPNEQFF.

In its sample, this clonotype was seen a few times. This sequence joins TRBV7-9 and TRBJ1-6; D is possibly TRBD1 (6 bases). The ends were cut back, 10 bases at V and 9 bases at J, with 13 bases in the middle. CDR1 and CDR2 (germline): SEHNR, FQNEAQ (reference sequence). There are 12 residues in the CDR3. The CDR3 loop reads CATRQDISPLHF. CDR3 nucleotide sequence: TGTGCCACCCGACAGGACATTTCACCCCTCCACTTT.

The chain links TRBV5-1 to TRBJ2-5; unclear D gene. With 6 bases removed from V and 5 bases from J, the gap between germline ends came to 8 bases. Germline CDR1 and CDR2: SGHRS and YFSETQ. This CDR3 region has 11 residues. The CDR3 bases are TGCGCCAGCAAGTCCTCTGAGACCCAGTACTTC. Amino acid sequence: CASKSSETQYF.

This clonotype was recorded many times. The rearrangement uses TRBV3-1 and TRBJ2-1; D may be TRBD2 (6 bases). V lost 4 bases and J lost 10, with 20 bases in between. The CDR3 runs 15 residues. Looked up from germline, CDR1 is LGHDT and CDR2 is YNNKEL (reference sequence). The CDR3 DNA sequence: TGTGCCAGCAGCCCCCGCGGGGCTAGGAGGCCGGAGCAGTTCTTC. It translates to CASSPRGARRPEQFF.

The chain joins TRBV28 to TRBJ2-3, with D tentatively TRBD1 or TRBD2 (5 bases each). The germline V gene encodes CDR1 MDHEN and CDR2 SYDVKM. The CDR3 has 15 amino acids. The V end was cut by 3 bases, the J end by 0 bases, with 10 bases between. In DNA, the CDR3 is TGTGCCAGCAGTTTCGGGGACGGAAGCACAGATACGCAGTATTTT. This encodes CASSFGDGSTDTQYF.

This clonotype has more than one count but fewer than ten. The gene calls are TRBV11-2 and TRBJ2-7, with TRBD2 matching over 10 bases. The CDR3 spans 16 residues. Per the germline V gene, CDR1 is SGHAT and CDR2 is FQNNGV. V lost 5 bases, J lost 3 bases, and 10 bases stayed unmatched. This CDR3 reads CASSTWTSGPDYEQYF. CDR3 nucleotide sequence: TGTGCCAGCAGCACTTGGACTAGCGGACCAGACTACGAGCAGTACTTC.

V is TRBV5-1 and J is TRBJ1-5; TRBD1 matches 8 bases. After removal of 4 bases from V and 0 bases from J, the junction contained 3 bases not matched to a gene. Germline values: CDR1 SGHRS, CDR2 YFSETQ. The CDR3 runs to 15 residues. In DNA form, the CDR3 reads TGCGCCAGCAGCGCGACAGGGGATAGCAATCAGCCCCAGCATTTT. Its translation is CASSATGDSNQPQHF.

The chain links TRBV5-4 to TRBJ1-1; D not certain. CDR1 is SGHNT and CDR2 is YYREEE in the germline V gene (reference sequence). The CDR3 is made up of 11 amino acids. Trimming cost V 2 bases and J 11 bases, with 10 bases left between them. CDR3 sequence: CASSLTGAAFF. CDR3 in DNA: TGTGCCAGCAGCTTAACGGGAGCGGCTTTCTTT.

This clonotype has ten or more counts. The rearrangement joins TRBV6-1 to TRBJ1-5; 7 nucleotides match TRBD1. The V segment lost 6 bases and the J segment 1 base; nucleotides outside the gene matches: 6. Germline lookup yields CDR1 MNHNS and CDR2 SASEGT. CDR3 size: 15 residues. CDR3 sequence reads: CASSQTGKSNQPQHF. The CDR3 DNA is TGTGCCAGCAGCCAGACAGGGAAGAGCAATCAGCCCCAGCATTTT.

V usage is TRBV7-6 and J usage is TRBJ2-7; 10 bases map to TRBD1. V was pared by 1 base and J by 6 bases, with 6 bases of the junction left unmatched. CDR3 size: 15 residues. Germline V gene data show CDR1 as SGHVS and CDR2 as FNYEAQ. CDR3 residues: CASSLEGDRGSEQYF. DNA for the CDR3: TGTGCCAGCAGCTTAGAGGGGGACAGGGGCTCCGAGCAGTACTTC.

This clonotype was seen more than once but under ten times. The V and J genes are TRBV7-2 and TRBJ1-1; no clear D. The germline V and J ends were trimmed by 2 bases and 8 bases, with 18 bases remaining between them. In germline, CDR1 is SGHTA, CDR2 FQGNSA. There are 15 residues in the CDR3. The CDR3 bases are TGTGCCAGCAGCTTAAGGCGGCCCGGCTTCGAAGAAGCTTTCTTT. Protein product: CASSLRRPGFEEAFF. The complete variable domain, with remaining parts taken from reference TRBV7-2 and TRBJ1-1, reads GAGVSQSPSNKVTEKGKDVELRCDPISGHTALYWYRQSLGQGLEFLIYFQGNSAPDKSGLPSDRFSAERTGGSVSTLTIQRTQQEDSAVYLCASSLRRPGFEEAFFGQGTRLTVV.

This clonotype was observed a handful of times. In DNA form, the CDR3 reads TGCAGTGCTAGCGAGGGGAGTAGGCACAGCGAGCAGTTCTTC. Its protein product is CSASEGSRHSEQFF. V usage is TRBV20-1 and J usage is TRBJ2-1; D is tentatively TRBD1 or TRBD2 (5 bases each). CDR1 DFQATT and CDR2 SNEGSKA come from the germline V gene (reference sequence). Trimming took off 3 bases at V and 10 bases at J, with 19 bases between the two ends. This CDR3 has 14 residues.

This clonotype has just a few counts. This chain connects TRBV9 to TRBJ2-7; D assignment may be TRBD1 or TRBD2 (5 bases each). Trimming took off 0 bases at V and 2 bases at J, with 12 bases between the two ends. The CDR3 is 15 amino acids. The V gene's germline CDR1 is SGDLS and CDR2 YYNGEE. The CDR3 region is CASSVVGDPTYEQYF. In nucleotides, the CDR3 is TGTGCCAGCAGCGTAGTGGGGGACCCTACCTACGAGCAGTACTTC. The whole variable domain, filled in from reference TRBV9 and TRBJ2-7, reads DSGVTQTPKHLITATGQRVTLRCSPRSGDLSVYWYQQSLDQGLQFLIQYYNGEERAKGNILERFSAQQFPDLHSELNLSSLELGDSALYFCASSVVGDPTYEQYFGPGTRLTVT.

This clonotype was counted ten times or more. V gene TRBV12-3 or TRBV12-4 combines with J gene TRBJ2-6; a possible D gene is TRBD1 (6 bases). The CDR3 covers 16 residues. Trimming left V 4 bases short and J 0 bases short, with 10 bases between. The CDR3 region has the DNA TGTGCCAGCAGTTCAACAGGGCCCTCTGGGGCCAACGTCCTGACTTTC. Protein product: CASSSTGPSGANVLTF.

The V call is TRBV7-8, the J call TRBJ1-5; no definite D call. Trimming shortened V by 0 bases and J by 12 bases, and 9 bases separated the two germline ends. Germline V gene lookup returns CDR1 SGHVS and CDR2 FQNEAQ. This CDR3 contains 12 residues. DNA of the CDR3: TGTGCCAGCAGCTTAGCGCTTGGGTTCCAGCATTTT. The encoded protein is CASSLALGFQHF.

In its sample, this clonotype was seen a few times. The chain carries TRBV5-1 and TRBJ2-5; D is unresolved. This CDR3 spans 14 amino acids. The V and J ends lost 0 bases and 2 bases respectively, with 8 bases between them. Germline values: CDR1 SGHRS, CDR2 YFSETQ. In nucleotides, the CDR3 is TGCGCCAGCAGCTTGGCAAAGGCACAAGAGACCCAGTACTTC. Residues: CASSLAKAQETQYF.

The genes are TRBV24-1 and TRBJ2-1; weak D call: TRBD2 (5 bases). The CDR3 consists of 13 residues. Germline values: CDR1 KGHDR, CDR2 SFDVKD. V lost 8 bases and J lost 2, with 9 bases in between. The DNA of the CDR3 is TGTGCCACCATGTCGGGGACCTACAATGAGCAGTTCTTC. As protein: CATMSGTYNEQFF.